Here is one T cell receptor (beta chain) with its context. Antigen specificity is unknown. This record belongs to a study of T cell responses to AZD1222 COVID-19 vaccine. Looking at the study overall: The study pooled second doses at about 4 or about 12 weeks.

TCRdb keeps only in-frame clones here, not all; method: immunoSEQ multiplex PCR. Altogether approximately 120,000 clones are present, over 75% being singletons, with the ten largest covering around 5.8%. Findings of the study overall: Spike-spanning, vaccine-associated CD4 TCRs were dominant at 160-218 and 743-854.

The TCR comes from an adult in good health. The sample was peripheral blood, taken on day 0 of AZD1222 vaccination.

The CDR3 sequence: CATSGGAEGETQYF. In DNA form, the CDR3 reads TGTGCCACCAGTGGGGGGGCGGAAGGAGAGACCCAGTACTTC. V and J are TRBV24-1 and TRBJ2-5; D might be TRBD1 or TRBD2, each matching 6 bases. In germline, CDR1 is KGHDR, CDR2 SFDVKD. The V and J ends lost 5 bases and 4 bases respectively, with 13 bases between them. CDR3 size: 14 residues.